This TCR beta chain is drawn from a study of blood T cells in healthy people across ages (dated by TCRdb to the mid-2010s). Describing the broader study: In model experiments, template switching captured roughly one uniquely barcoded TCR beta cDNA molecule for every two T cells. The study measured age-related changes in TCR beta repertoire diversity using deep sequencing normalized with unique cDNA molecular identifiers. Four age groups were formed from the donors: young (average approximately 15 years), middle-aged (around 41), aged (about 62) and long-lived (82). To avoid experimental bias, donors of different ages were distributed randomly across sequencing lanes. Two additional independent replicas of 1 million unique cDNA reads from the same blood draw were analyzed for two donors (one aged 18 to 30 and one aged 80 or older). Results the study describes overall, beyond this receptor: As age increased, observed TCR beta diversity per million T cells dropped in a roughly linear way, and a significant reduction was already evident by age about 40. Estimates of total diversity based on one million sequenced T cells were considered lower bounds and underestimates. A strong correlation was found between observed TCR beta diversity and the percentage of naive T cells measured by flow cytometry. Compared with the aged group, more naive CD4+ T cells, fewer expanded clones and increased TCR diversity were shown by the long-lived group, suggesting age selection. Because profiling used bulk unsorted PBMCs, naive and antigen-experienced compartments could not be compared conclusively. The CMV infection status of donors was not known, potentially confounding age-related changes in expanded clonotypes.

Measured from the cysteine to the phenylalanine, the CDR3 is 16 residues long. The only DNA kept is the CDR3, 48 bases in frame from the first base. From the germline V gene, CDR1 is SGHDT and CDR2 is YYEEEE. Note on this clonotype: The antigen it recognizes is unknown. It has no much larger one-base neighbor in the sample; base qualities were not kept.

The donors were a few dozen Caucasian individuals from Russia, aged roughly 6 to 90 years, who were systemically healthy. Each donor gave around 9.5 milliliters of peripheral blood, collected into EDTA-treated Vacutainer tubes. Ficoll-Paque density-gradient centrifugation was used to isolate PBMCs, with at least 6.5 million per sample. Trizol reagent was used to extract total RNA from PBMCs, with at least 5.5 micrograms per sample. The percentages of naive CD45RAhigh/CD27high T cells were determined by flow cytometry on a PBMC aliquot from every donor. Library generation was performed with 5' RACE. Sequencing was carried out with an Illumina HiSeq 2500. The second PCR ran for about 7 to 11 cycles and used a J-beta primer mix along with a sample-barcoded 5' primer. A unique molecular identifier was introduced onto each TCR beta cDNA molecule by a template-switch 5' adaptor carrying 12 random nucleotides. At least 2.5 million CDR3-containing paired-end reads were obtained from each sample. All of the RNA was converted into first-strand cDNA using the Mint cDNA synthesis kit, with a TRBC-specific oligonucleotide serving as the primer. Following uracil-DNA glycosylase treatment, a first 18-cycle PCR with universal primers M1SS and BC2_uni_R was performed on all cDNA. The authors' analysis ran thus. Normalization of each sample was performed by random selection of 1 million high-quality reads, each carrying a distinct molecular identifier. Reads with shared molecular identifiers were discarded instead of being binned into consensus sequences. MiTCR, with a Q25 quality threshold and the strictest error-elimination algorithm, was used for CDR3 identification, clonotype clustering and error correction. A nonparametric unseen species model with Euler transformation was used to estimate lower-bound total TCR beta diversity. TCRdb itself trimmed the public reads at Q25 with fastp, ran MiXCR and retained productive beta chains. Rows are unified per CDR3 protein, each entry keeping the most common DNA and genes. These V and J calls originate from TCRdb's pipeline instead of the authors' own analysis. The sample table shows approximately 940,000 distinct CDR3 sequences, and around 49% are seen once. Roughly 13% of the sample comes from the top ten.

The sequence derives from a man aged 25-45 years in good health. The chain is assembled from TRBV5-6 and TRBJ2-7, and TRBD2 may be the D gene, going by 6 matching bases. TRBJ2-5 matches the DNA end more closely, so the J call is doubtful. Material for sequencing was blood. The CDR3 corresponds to CASSLPGLGSEQTQYF. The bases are TGTGCCAGCAGCTTACCGGGACTGGGGTCTGAACAGACCCAGTACTTC.